This T cell receptor beta chain was identified during a study of blood T cell repertoires in COVID-19 (dated by TCRdb to the early 2020s). With regard to the full study: Collaborator samples came from the United States, Italy and Spain and covered acute and convalescent phases of COVID-19. The prospective study material was composed of cDNA or gDNA derived from T cells, B-cell-depleted T cells, or PBMCs. Deeply sampled blood TCRbeta repertoires from subjects exposed to, actively infected with, or recovered from COVID-19 were included in the dataset. A freely available public database, intended as a resource for researchers studying the immune response to SARS-CoV-2, is where the repertoires were released. The samples were drawn from the first 160 participants of the ongoing ImmuneRACE study and from 950 to 1,500 subjects provided by 6 global collaborators. The sample metadata nearly always contained a de-identified subject ID, COVID-19 status, age in years and sex. HLA class I and class II types, where available, came from metadata supplied by the sample provider rather than from assay-based typing. Overall results and qualifications from the work: How much clinical and demographic metadata was included differed by source and by participant, and the metadata was provided uncurated.

Whole blood was collected in K2EDTA tubes by collaborating institutions according to the institutions' own protocols. For TCRbeta analysis, collaborators shipped samples in one of three forms: frozen whole blood, isolated PBMCs, or DNA extracted from either of those sample types. At the junction V is shortened by 3 bases and J by 3 bases, with 11 bases in between. The germline V gene (reference sequence) provides CDR1 GTSNPN and CDR2 SVGIG. Reading from cysteine to phenylalanine, the CDR3 counts 13 amino acids. The read is trimmed to its CDR3 DNA, 39 bases read in frame from base 1. A word on this clone: Its antigen is currently not known. No much larger clone is present one base from it, and per-base qualities are unavailable.

The immunoSEQ Assay, a bias-controlled multiplex PCR, was used to amplify TCRbeta CDR3 regions from genomic DNA. On the authors' methods: Nucleated cell counts per sample were estimated from amplification of reference gene primers within the assay. Sequence reads were collapsed and filtered to measure the absolute abundance of every unique TCRbeta CDR3 rearrangement. For each sample, productive Simpson clonality was calculated as the square root of Simpson's diversity index across productive rearrangements. In TCRdb, the immuneACCESS table is reduced to in-frame sequences with V and J assigned. These tables do not hold every clone; where another copy was compared, an unresolved V gene accounts for under half, and the others remain unexplained. V, J and clone size reflect that table, while D and trimming were determined from the DNA. Counted in this sample were tens of thousands of clones; roughly 73% of them appeared once. Around 59% of the sample is in the top ten clones.

What was sequenced was peripheral blood. The sequence derives from an elderly man with acute or convalescent COVID-19. Rearrangement joined TRBV30 to TRBJ1-1; TRBD1 is possibly the D segment (5 matching bases). DNA sequence: TGTGCCTGGAGCGGAGGGGTGGACACTGAAGCTTTCTTT. This is translated as CAWSGGVDTEAFF.